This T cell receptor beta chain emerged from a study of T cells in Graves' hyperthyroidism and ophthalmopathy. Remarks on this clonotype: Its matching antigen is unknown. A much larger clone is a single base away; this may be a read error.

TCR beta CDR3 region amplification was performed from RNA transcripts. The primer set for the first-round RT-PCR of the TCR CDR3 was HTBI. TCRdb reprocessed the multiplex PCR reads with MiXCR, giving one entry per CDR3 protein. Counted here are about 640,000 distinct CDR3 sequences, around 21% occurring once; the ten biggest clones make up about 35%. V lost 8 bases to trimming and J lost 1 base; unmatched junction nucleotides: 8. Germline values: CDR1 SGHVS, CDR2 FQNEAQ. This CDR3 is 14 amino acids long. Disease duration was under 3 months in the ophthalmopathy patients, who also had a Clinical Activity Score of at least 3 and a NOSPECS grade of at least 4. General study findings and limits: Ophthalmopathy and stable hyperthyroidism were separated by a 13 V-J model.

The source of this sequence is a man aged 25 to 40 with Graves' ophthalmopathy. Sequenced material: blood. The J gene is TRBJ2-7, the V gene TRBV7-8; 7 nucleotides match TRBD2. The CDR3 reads CASGYSSGSYEQYF. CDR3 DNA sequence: TGTGCCAGCGGCTACTCTAGCGGTTCCTACGAGCAGTACTTC.